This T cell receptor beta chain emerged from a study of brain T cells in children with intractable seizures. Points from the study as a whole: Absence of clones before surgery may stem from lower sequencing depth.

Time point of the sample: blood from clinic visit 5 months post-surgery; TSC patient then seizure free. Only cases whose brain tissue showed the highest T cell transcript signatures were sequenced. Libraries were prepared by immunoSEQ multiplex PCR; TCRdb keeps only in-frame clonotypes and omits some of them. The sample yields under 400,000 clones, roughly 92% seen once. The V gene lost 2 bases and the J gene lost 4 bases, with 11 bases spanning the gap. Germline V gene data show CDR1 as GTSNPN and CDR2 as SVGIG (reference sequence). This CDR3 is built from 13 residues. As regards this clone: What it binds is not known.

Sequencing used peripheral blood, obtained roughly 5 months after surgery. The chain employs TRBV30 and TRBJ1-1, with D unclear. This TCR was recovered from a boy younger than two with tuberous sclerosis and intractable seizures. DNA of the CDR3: TGTGCCTGGAGTTACCGCCAAGGCACTGAAGCTTTCTTT. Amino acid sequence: CAWSYRQGTEAFF.